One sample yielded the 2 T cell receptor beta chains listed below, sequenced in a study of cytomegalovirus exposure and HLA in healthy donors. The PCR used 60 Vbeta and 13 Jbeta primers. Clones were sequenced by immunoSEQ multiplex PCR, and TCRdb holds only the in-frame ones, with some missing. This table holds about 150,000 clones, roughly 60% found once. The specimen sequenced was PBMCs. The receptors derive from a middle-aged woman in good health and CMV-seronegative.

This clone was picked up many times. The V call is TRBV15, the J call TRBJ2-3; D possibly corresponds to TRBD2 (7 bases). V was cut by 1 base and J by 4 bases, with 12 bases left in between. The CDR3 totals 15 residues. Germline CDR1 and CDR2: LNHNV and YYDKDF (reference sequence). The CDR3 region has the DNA TGTGCCACCAGCAGAGGTCCGGGGGGCGCAGATACGCAGTATTTT. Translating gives CATSRGPGGADTQYF.

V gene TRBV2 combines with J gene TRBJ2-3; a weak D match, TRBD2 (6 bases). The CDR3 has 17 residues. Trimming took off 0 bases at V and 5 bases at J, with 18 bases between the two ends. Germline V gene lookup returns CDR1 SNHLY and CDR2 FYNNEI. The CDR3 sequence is CASSEARRAGQGDTQYF. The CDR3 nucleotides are TGTGCCAGCAGTGAAGCCCGCAGGGCGGGGCAAGGAGATACGCAGTATTTT.